This TCR beta chain comes out of a study of blood T cell repertoires in COVID-19. As for the study in general: Some COVID-19 samples were acute and others convalescent; all came from the United States, Italy and Spain. T cells, B-cell-depleted T cells, or PBMCs supplied cDNA or gDNA.

The CDR3 contains 11 residues. The V gene's germline CDR1 is SGHNT and CDR2 YYREEE (reference sequence). V gave up 4 bases and J gave up 7 bases, with 8 bases separating them. In the original analysis: For nucleated cells, counts were estimated from reference gene primer amplification. TCRdb's copy holds only in-frame clones and misses some; the assay was immunoSEQ multiplex PCR. That table gives V, J and clone size, and the DNA gave D and trimming. The sample comprises some 150,000 clones, 88% of which are singletons, and over 2% rests with the top ten. This chain links TRBV5-4 with TRBJ1-1, with TRBD1 as a possible D gene (6 bases). This TCR derives from a human donor in a cohort sampled during active COVID-19. The sample was peripheral blood. Here the CDR3 reads CASSLDSEAFF. The CDR3, as DNA: TGTGCCAGCAGCCTGGACAGTGAAGCTTTCTTT.